These 20 T cell receptor beta chains came from one sample sequenced in a study of control samples from healthy donors and cancer patients. Profiled with immunoSEQ multiplex PCR; TCRdb holds only in-frame clones, not every one. This sample yields over 110,000 clones, of which 80% to 95% are seen a single time; around 11% belongs to the top ten. Sequencing was done on a sample of blood. Every receptor here comes from a man aged 25-40 years in good health.

The chain combines TRBV30 with TRBJ1-1, with TRBD1 as a possible D gene (5 bases). In germline, CDR1 is GTSNPN, CDR2 SVGIG (reference sequence). This CDR3 contains 20 residues. The V gene lost 0 bases and the J gene lost 3 bases, with 29 bases spanning the gap. The CDR3 DNA sequence: TGTGCCTGGAGTGTACCAGTCGGGACTCCCCTACTCAATGGGGACACTGAAGCTTTCTTT. Its protein is CAWSVPVGTPLLNGDTEAFF.

The V and J genes are TRBV11-3 and TRBJ1-1; no firm D call. In germline, CDR1 is SGHNT, CDR2 YENEEA. The V end was cut by 1 base, the J end by 6 bases, with 12 bases between. The CDR3 runs to 14 residues. The chain's CDR3 is CASSLVAGSAEAFF. For the CDR3, the DNA is TGTGCCAGCAGCTTAGTGGCGGGGAGCGCTGAAGCTTTCTTT.

The J gene is TRBJ2-7, the V gene TRBV13; D remains ambiguous. Trimming stripped 1 base from V and 4 bases from J, with 5 bases between. This CDR3 is built from 12 residues. The germline CDR1 and CDR2 sequences are PRHDT and FYEKMQ (reference sequence). DNA of the CDR3: TGTGCCAGCAGCTTAGAAAGGTACGAGCAGTACTTC. Amino acids: CASSLERYEQYF.

The chain couples TRBV4-1 to TRBJ2-1; TRBD2 agrees at 11 bases. CDR1 is MGHRA, CDR2 YSYEKL, per germline. CDR3 size: 16 residues. J lost 9 bases, V lost 2 bases, and 9 bases had no gene match. CDR3 sequence (DNA): TGCGCCAGCAGCCAATGGTTAGCGGGAGGGCCAAGTGAGCAGTTCTTC. This gives the protein CASSQWLAGGPSEQFF.

This chain uses TRBV29-1 with TRBJ2-1; 9 bases are a match to TRBD2. The CDR3 sequence is 15 residues long. The germline V gene has CDR1 SQVTM and CDR2 ANQGSEA. J gave up 4 bases and V 6 bases, and 10 bases lay outside the gene matches. This chain's CDR3 is CSVGDSGRGYNEQFF. CDR3 bases: TGCAGCGTGGGGGATAGCGGGAGAGGGTACAATGAGCAGTTCTTC.

For this clone: The sample has other DNA sequences that encode this CDR3 too. The CDR3 DNA follows: TGTGCCAGCAGCTTAGGAGGGGCGGGCAGAGGGGACAATGAGCAGTTCTTC. Translation gives CASSLGGAGRGDNEQFF. This rearrangement joins TRBV11-2 to TRBJ2-1; D assignment may be TRBD1 or TRBD2 (5 bases each). V lost 1 base to trimming and J lost 5 bases, with 18 bases between them. The CDR3 has 17 amino acids. The V gene's germline CDR1 is SGHAT and CDR2 FQNNGV.

In this sample, this clone turned up once. This chain links TRBV18 with TRBJ1-2; D call uncertain. This CDR3 region has 12 residues. Germline-derived CDR1 and CDR2 are KGHSH and LQKENI. V lost 5 bases and J lost 8, with 12 bases in between. The CDR3 DNA is TGTGCCAGCTCAGGGTTGACTCGGGGCTACACCTTC. This gives the protein CASSGLTRGYTF.

The chain uses TRBV10-1 and TRBJ2-1, with no clear D. With 0 bases removed from V and 4 bases from J, the gap between germline ends came to 4 bases. CDR3 size: 13 residues. Germline CDR1 WNHNN, CDR2 SYGVQD (reference sequence). The CDR3 nucleotides are TGCGCCAGCAGTGAGTCCCGTTACAATGAGCAGTTCTTC. Translation: CASSESRYNEQFF.

The rearrangement joins TRBV19 to TRBJ1-5; tentatively, D is TRBD1 (5 bases). Germline V CDR1 and CDR2: LNHDA, SQIVND (reference sequence). The CDR3 sequence is 18 residues long. V lost 2 bases and J lost 0, with 17 bases in between. CDR3 DNA sequence: TGTGCCAGTAGTATACTAGGACACCTAACATATAGCAATCAGCCCCAGCATTTT. Translating it yields CASSILGHLTYSNQPQHF.

V and J are TRBV30 and TRBJ2-2; TRBD1 aligns across 8 bases. Per the germline V gene, CDR1 is GTSNPN and CDR2 is SVGIG (reference sequence). V shed 4 bases and J 7 bases; nucleotides not matched to a gene: 5. This CDR3 has 13 amino acids. The CDR3 DNA reads as TGTGCCTGGAACAGGGGGAAAGGCGGGGAGCTGTTTTTT. Its translation is CAWNRGKGGELFF. Based on the CDR3 plus reference TRBV30 and TRBJ2-2, the full variable domain is SQTIHQWPATLVQPVGSPLSLECTVEGTSNPNLYWYRQAAGRGLQLLFYSVGIGQISSEVPQNLSASRPQDRQFILSSKKLLLSDSGFYLCAWNRGKGGELFFGEGSRLTVL.

V and J are TRBV5-4 and TRBJ2-5; 8 bases are shared with TRBD2. The germline V gene has CDR1 SGHNT and CDR2 YYREEE (reference sequence). This CDR3 has 15 amino acids. Trimming cost V 4 bases and J 5 bases; bases outside gene matches: 10. CDR3: CASSRSLAGSETQYF. The DNA of the CDR3 is TGTGCCAGCAGCCGGAGTTTAGCGGGAAGTGAGACCCAGTACTTC.

The chain couples TRBV9 to TRBJ1-6; no firm D call. This CDR3 is 15 amino acids long. V lost 6 bases, J lost 3 bases, and 13 bases lay in between. The germline V gene encodes CDR1 SGDLS and CDR2 YYNGEE. The CDR3 coding sequence is TGTGCCAGCAACTCCCTGGGGAGCTATAATTCACCCCTCCACTTT. Translated, it gives CASNSLGSYNSPLHF.

This chain links TRBV19 with TRBJ1-1; D ambiguous. Per germline, CDR1 LNHDA and CDR2 SQIVND (reference sequence). Trimming took 8 bases from V and 0 from J, leaving 10 bases between them. The CDR3 runs to 13 residues. CDR3 nucleotide sequence: TGTGCCAGTGTAGAGGGATTGAACACTGAAGCTTTCTTT. It encodes CASVEGLNTEAFF.

In DNA form, the CDR3 reads TGTGCCAGCAAGCTAGGGGGTGATCAGCCCCAGCATTTT. As protein: CASKLGGDQPQHF. The chain is built from TRBV7-8 and TRBJ1-5; D is possibly TRBD1 (6 bases). Trimming cost V 7 bases and J 5 bases, with 12 bases left between them. CDR1 and CDR2 from the germline V gene are SGHVS and FQNEAQ. CDR3 length equals 13 residues. Combining the CDR3 with reference TRBV7-8 and TRBJ1-5 gives the whole variable domain GAGVSQSPRYKVAKRGQDVALRCDPISGHVSLFWYQQALGQGPEFLTYFQNEAQLDKSGLPSDRFFAERPEGSVSTLKIQRTQQEDSAVYLCASKLGGDQPQHFGDGTRLSIL.

The CDR3 bases are TGTGCCAGTAGTACTACACGGGGTAATTCACCCCTCCACTTT. Amino acid sequence: CASSTTRGNSPLHF. The V and J genes are TRBV19 and TRBJ1-6; D unresolved. CDR3 length equals 14 residues. The V gene lost 4 bases and the J gene lost 6 bases, with 10 bases spanning the gap. Germline lookup yields CDR1 LNHDA and CDR2 SQIVND (reference sequence).

V usage is TRBV11-2 and J usage is TRBJ1-6; D remains unclear. This CDR3 has 14 amino acids. V gave up 5 bases and J gave up 10 bases, with 15 bases separating them. Germline V CDR1 and CDR2: SGHAT, FQNNGV. DNA of the CDR3: TGTGCCAGCAGCCCCAACGCGATCTTATCACCCCTCCACTTT. Translating it yields CASSPNAILSPLHF.

This clone was seen a handful of times. The rearrangement joins TRBV27 to TRBJ1-1; D not certain. CDR1 is MNHEY and CDR2 is SMNVEV in the germline V gene (reference sequence). V was trimmed by 0 bases and J by 3 bases, leaving 14 bases between them. The CDR3 contains 16 residues. The CDR3 region has the DNA TGTGCCAGCAGTTTATCGAAGACCGCCTGGGACACTGAAGCTTTCTTT. Its translation: CASSLSKTAWDTEAFF.

This rearrangement joins TRBV28 to TRBJ1-1; D gene ambiguous. The CDR3 spans 12 residues. Trimming shortened V by 6 bases and J by 4 bases, and 9 bases separated the two germline ends. Per the germline V gene, CDR1 is MDHEN and CDR2 is SYDVKM. CDR3 in amino acids: CASSPPFTEAFF. The CDR3 bases are TGTGCCAGCAGCCCCCCATTCACTGAAGCTTTCTTT.

This chain connects TRBV24-1 to TRBJ2-1; TRBD2 matches at 9 bases. The junction had 5 bases not matched to a gene; V was cut back by 7 bases and J by 8 bases. Germline-derived CDR1 and CDR2 are KGHDR and SFDVKD. This CDR3 region has 13 residues. The CDR3 loop is CATRTGTSYEQFF. The CDR3 DNA follows: TGTGCCACCAGGACTGGGACTAGCTATGAGCAGTTCTTC.

This chain links TRBV4-2 with TRBJ1-3, with 7 bases fitting TRBD1. The germline gives CDR1 LGHNA, CDR2 YNFKEQ. V lost 5 bases and J lost 0; bases outside the gene matches: 7. The CDR3 has 16 residues. CDR3 bases: TGTGCCAGCAGCGAAACGACAGGGCCCTCTGGAAACACCATATATTTT. It translates to CASSETTGPSGNTIYF.